This paragraph covers one TCR beta chain sequence. Antigen: not known. Reverse transcription of extracted RNA yielded cDNA, which provided the sequencing template. Method: immunoSEQ multiplex PCR; TCRdb's copy keeps in-frame clones and lacks some. The repertoire consists of some 130,000 clones, with roughly 50% occurring once and the leading ten covering under 8%. The CDR3 sequence is 15 residues long. Germline-derived CDR1 and CDR2 are MNHNS and SASEGT. Trimming cost V 2 bases and J 10 bases, with 15 bases left between them. This record belongs to a study of CD8+ T cells in alopecia areata. Whole-study context: Those patients who were treated received oral tofacitinib, which was given at 5 to 10 mg twice daily for moderate-to-severe alopecia areata. Dosing spanned 6 to 18 months on tofacitinib, then 6 months off drug. Whole-study findings and limits: Lesional tissue from the scalp (especially in alopecia totalis/universalis) showed higher clonality than normal scalp.

Starting from PBMCs, sorting isolated CD4+ and CD8+ T cells. The clonotype originates from a human donor with alopecia areata. Sequenced material: CD4+ T cells sorted from blood, taken at week 0. V gene TRBV6-1 combines with J gene TRBJ1-6; no firm D call. Written as DNA, the CDR3 is TGTGCCAGCAGTGAAATTGACGGCCCTTGGTCACCCCTCCACTTT. Its protein is CASSEIDGPWSPLHF.